This is a list of T cell receptor beta chains from one sample in a study of regulatory T cells in long-lasting Graves disease. TCRdb reprocessed the multiplex PCR reads via MiXCR and lists one record per CDR3 protein. The sample holds around 300,000 distinct CDR3 sequences; roughly a fifth are singletons and the top ten take about 56%. Here the sequenced sample was peripheral blood mononuclear cells (PBMCs), taken when the disease was refractory, from a patient treated with antithyroid drugs. All receptors derive from a female donor with Graves disease. Each CDR3 is given with its conserved first and last residue. D genes are given only for firm matches. Size tells how often a clone was seen (once, few, many) or the class of an expanded clone, and some rows leave it out.

v_call: TRBV28; j_call: TRBJ1-4; clone_size: many; d_call: NA; cdr3_aa: CASSFLGATNEKLFF; cdr3_nt: TGTGCCAGCAGTTTCCTTGGGGCAACTAATGAAAAACTGTTTTTT
v_call: TRBV19; j_call: TRBJ1-2; clone_size: few; d_call: NA; cdr3_aa: CASSTPPHYGYTF; cdr3_nt: TGTGCCAGTAGTACTCCCCCCCACTATGGCTACACCTTC
v_call: TRBV20-1; j_call: TRBJ2-7; clone_size: NA; d_call: NA; cdr3_aa: CSAREGSHYEQYF; cdr3_nt: TGCAGTGCTAGAGAGGGGAGTCACTACGAGCAGTACTTC
v_call: TRBV6-1; j_call: TRBJ2-7; clone_size: many; d_call: NA; cdr3_aa: CASSEGGNSYEQYF; cdr3_nt: TGTGCCAGCAGTGAGGGTGGAAACTCCTACGAGCAGTACTTC
v_call: TRBV7-9; j_call: TRBJ1-2; clone_size: few; d_call: NA; cdr3_aa: CASSPVGEPNYGYTF; cdr3_nt: TGTGCCAGCAGCCCCGTGGGGGAGCCCAACTATGGCTACACCTTC
v_call: TRBV7-2; j_call: TRBJ2-7; clone_size: NA; d_call: TRBD1; cdr3_aa: CASSLEQGPYEQYF; cdr3_nt: TGTGCCAGCAGCTTAGAACAGGGGCCCTACGAGCAGTACTTC
v_call: TRBV18; j_call: TRBJ1-1; clone_size: many; d_call: NA; cdr3_aa: CASSPVYDTEAFF; cdr3_nt: TGTGCCAGCTCCCCGGTCTACGACACTGAAGCTTTCTTT
v_call: TRBV6-1; j_call: TRBJ1-2; clone_size: many; d_call: TRBD1; cdr3_aa: CASSRVGGDGYTF; cdr3_nt: TGTGCCAGCAGCAGGGTAGGGGGCGATGGCTACACCTTC
v_call: TRBV20-1; j_call: TRBJ1-5; clone_size: many; d_call: TRBD1; cdr3_aa: CSAIVGTGHQPQHF; cdr3_nt: TGCAGTGCCATAGTAGGGACAGGGCATCAGCCCCAGCATTTT
v_call: TRBV7-2; j_call: TRBJ2-2; clone_size: many; d_call: TRBD2; cdr3_aa: CASGMGLAGVTGELFF; cdr3_nt: TGTGCCAGCGGGATGGGACTAGCGGGAGTCACCGGGGAGCTGTTTTTT
v_call: TRBV5-1; j_call: TRBJ1-4; clone_size: few; d_call: TRBD1; cdr3_aa: CASSAKTGTGVEKLFF; cdr3_nt: TGCGCCAGCAGCGCGAAAACCGGGACAGGGGTAGAAAAACTGTTTTTT
v_call: TRBV3-1; j_call: TRBJ1-4; clone_size: NA; d_call: NA; cdr3_aa: CASSQARLNEKLFF; cdr3_nt: TGTGCCAGCAGCCAAGCACGGTTGAATGAAAAACTGTTTTTT
v_call: TRBV7-9; j_call: TRBJ2-7; clone_size: NA; d_call: TRBD2; cdr3_aa: CASSLGYLLAGGPNEQYF; cdr3_nt: TGTGCCAGCAGCTTAGGATACCTACTAGCGGGAGGGCCTAACGAGCAGTACTTC
v_call: TRBV20-1; j_call: TRBJ2-2; clone_size: NA; d_call: NA; cdr3_aa: CSARDWAGPSNTGELFF; cdr3_nt: TGCAGTGCTAGAGATTGGGCAGGGCCTTCGAACACCGGGGAGCTGTTTTTT
v_call: TRBV18; j_call: TRBJ1-1; clone_size: many; d_call: NA; cdr3_aa: CASSSTGLDTEAFF; cdr3_nt: TGTGCCAGCTCGTCGACAGGTTTGGACACTGAAGCTTTCTTT
v_call: TRBV3-1; j_call: TRBJ1-5; clone_size: many; d_call: NA; cdr3_aa: CASSPDGYNQPQHF; cdr3_nt: TGTGCCAGCAGCCCGGACGGTTACAATCAGCCCCAGCATTTT
v_call: TRBV2; j_call: TRBJ2-7; clone_size: NA; d_call: NA; cdr3_aa: CASRGVGVYEQYF; cdr3_nt: TGTGCCAGCAGGGGGGTCGGGGTCTACGAGCAGTACTTC
v_call: TRBV18; j_call: TRBJ2-7; clone_size: many; d_call: NA; cdr3_aa: CASSPRGPLSYEQYF; cdr3_nt: TGTGCCAGCTCACCACGAGGACCGCTTTCCTACGAGCAGTACTTC
v_call: TRBV28; j_call: TRBJ2-1; clone_size: NA; d_call: TRBD2; cdr3_aa: CASTSGTNNEQFF; cdr3_nt: TGTGCCAGCACTAGCGGGACCAACAATGAGCAGTTCTTC
v_call: TRBV24-1; j_call: TRBJ2-7; clone_size: NA; d_call: TRBD2; cdr3_aa: CATSDRGGEQYF; cdr3_nt: TGTGCCACCAGTGATCGGGGGGGGGAGCAGTACTTC
v_call: TRBV6-1; j_call: TRBJ2-7; clone_size: few; d_call: NA; cdr3_aa: CASSEISGEQYF; cdr3_nt: TGTGCCAGCAGTGAAATAAGTGGCGAGCAGTACTTC
v_call: TRBV7-3; j_call: TRBJ2-2; clone_size: NA; d_call: TRBD1; cdr3_aa: CASSSLNTGTGRTGELFF; cdr3_nt: TGTGCCAGCAGCTCCTTAAATACCGGGACAGGGCGCACCGGGGAGCTGTTTTTT